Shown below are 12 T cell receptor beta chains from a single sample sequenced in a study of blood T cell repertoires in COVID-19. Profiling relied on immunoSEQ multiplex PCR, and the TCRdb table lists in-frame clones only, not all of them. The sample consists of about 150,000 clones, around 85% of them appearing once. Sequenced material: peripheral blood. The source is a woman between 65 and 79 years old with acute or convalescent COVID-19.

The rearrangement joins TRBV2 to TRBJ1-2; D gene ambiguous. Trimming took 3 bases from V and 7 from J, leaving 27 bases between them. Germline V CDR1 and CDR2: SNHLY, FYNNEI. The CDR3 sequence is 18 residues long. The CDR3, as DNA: TGTGCCAGCAGTGAGGCCCCGGTCTTGGTTCAGGCTGGTAGTGGCTACACCTTC. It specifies CASSEAPVLVQAGSGYTF.

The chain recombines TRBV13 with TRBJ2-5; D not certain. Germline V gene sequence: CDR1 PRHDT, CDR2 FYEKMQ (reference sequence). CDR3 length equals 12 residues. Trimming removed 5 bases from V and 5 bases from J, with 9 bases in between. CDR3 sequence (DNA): TGTGCCAGCAGCCACGGGTGGGAGACCCAGTACTTC. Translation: CASSHGWETQYF.

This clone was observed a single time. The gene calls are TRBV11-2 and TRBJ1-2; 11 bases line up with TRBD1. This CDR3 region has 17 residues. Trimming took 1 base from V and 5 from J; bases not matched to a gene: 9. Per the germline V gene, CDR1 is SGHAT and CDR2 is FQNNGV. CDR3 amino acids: CASSLADRGRPGYGYTF. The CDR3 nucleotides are TGTGCCAGCAGCTTAGCGGACAGGGGGCGCCCCGGTTATGGCTACACCTTC.

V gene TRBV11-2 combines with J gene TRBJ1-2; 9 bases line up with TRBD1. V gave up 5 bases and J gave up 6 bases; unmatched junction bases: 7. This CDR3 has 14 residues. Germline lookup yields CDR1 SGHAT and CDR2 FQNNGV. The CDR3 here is CASSAQTGGHGYTF. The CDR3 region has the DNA TGTGCCAGCAGCGCCCAAACAGGGGGCCATGGCTACACCTTC.

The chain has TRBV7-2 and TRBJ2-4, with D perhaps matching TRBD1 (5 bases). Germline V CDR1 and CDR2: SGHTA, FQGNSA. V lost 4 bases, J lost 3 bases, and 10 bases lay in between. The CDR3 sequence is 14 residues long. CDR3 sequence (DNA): TGTGCCAGCAGCTGGACGCAGGGCAAAAACATTCAGTACTTC. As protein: CASSWTQGKNIQYF.

The CDR3 sequence is CASSFHRGGGGNTEAFF. CDR3 coding DNA: TGTGCCAGCAGTTTCCATAGAGGGGGGGGCGGGAACACTGAAGCTTTCTTT. V gene TRBV27 combines with J gene TRBJ1-1; a weak D match, TRBD1 (6 bases). V lost 3 bases, J lost 1 base, and 18 bases lay in between. The V gene's germline CDR1 is MNHEY and CDR2 SMNVEV (reference sequence). The CDR3 has 17 residues.

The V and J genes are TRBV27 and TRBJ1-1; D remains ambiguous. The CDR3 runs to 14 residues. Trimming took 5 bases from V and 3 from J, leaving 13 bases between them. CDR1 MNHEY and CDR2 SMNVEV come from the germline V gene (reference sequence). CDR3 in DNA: TGTGCCAGCAGTGAGAAATGGAGGGACACTGAAGCTTTCTTT. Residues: CASSEKWRDTEAFF.

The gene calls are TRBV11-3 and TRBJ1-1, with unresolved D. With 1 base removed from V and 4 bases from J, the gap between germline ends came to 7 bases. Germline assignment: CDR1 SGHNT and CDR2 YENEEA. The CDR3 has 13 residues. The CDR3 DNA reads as TGTGCCAGCAGCTTAGGTGGCACCACTGAAGCTTTCTTT. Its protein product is CASSLGGTTEAFF.

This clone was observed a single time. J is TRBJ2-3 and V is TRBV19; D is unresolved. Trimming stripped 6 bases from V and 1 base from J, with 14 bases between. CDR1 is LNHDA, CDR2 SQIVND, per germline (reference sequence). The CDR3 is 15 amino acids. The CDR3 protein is CASRHRGSGTDTQYF. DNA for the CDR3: TGTGCCAGTAGACATAGAGGTTCAGGCACAGATACGCAGTATTTT.

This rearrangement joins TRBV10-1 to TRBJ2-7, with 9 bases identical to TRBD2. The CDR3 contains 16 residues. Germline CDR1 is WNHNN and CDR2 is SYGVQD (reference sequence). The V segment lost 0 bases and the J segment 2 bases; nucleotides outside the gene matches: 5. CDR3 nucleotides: TGCGCCAGCAGTGAGTCGGCTAGCGGGGCACCCTACGAGCAGTACTTC. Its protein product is CASSESASGAPYEQYF.

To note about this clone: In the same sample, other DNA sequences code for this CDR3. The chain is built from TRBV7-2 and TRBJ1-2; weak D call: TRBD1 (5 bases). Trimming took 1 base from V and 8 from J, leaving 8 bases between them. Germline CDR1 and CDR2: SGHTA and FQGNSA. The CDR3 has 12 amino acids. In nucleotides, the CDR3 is TGTGCCAGCAGCTTAGGGCAGGGAGGCTACACCTTC. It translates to CASSLGQGGYTF. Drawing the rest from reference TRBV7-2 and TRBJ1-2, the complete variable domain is GAGVSQSPSNKVTEKGKDVELRCDPISGHTALYWYRQSLGQGLEFLIYFQGNSAPDKSGLPSDRFSAERTGGSVSTLTIQRTQQEDSAVYLCASSLGQGGYTFGSGTRLTVV.

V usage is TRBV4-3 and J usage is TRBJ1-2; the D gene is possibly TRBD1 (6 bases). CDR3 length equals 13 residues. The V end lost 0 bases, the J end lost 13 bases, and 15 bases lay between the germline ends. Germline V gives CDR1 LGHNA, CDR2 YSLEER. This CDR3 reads CASSQDLGRGGTF. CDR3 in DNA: TGCGCCAGCAGCCAAGATCTTGGTAGGGGGGGCACCTTC.